The 29 T cell receptor beta chains reported below all come from one sample, sequenced in a study of vaccination and CD4 T cells after COVID-19. TCRdb itself ran the PCR reads through MiXCR, one entry per CDR3 protein. Of about 20,000 distinct CDR3 sequences in the sample, roughly 60% were seen once. Sequenced here: CD4+ T cells from blood, sampled before SARS-CoV-2 vaccination. Receptors originate from a human donor who had recovered from COVID-19.

The V gene is TRBV6-1, the J gene TRBJ2-4, with 10 nucleotides matching TRBD2. Trimming removed 8 bases from V and 8 bases from J; junction bases left unmatched: 9. Germline values: CDR1 MNHNS, CDR2 SASEGT. There are 14 residues in the CDR3. In DNA form, the CDR3 reads TGTGCCAGCTGGCCTAGCGGGAGTCTCGACATTCAGTACTTC. Translating gives CASWPSGSLDIQYF.

This clonotype was observed a handful of times. The chain couples TRBV19 to TRBJ2-5; D is perhaps TRBD1 (6 bases). V lost 1 base and J lost 2, with 17 bases in between. The germline CDR1 and CDR2 sequences are LNHDA and SQIVND (reference sequence). The CDR3 contains 17 residues. The CDR3 DNA is TGTGCCAGTAGTATAGGGGTAACCGGGACAAGACAAGAGACCCAGTACTTC. Protein: CASSIGVTGTRQETQYF.

The chain recombines TRBV6-5 with TRBJ2-1; D not resolved. Between the trimmed V and J ends, which lost 0 bases and 0 bases, there was a span of 9 bases. The CDR3 covers 16 residues. In germline, CDR1 is MNHEY, CDR2 SVGAGI. This chain's CDR3 is CASSYSVSHSYNEQFF. Here the CDR3 DNA reads TGTGCCAGCAGTTACTCAGTGAGCCACTCCTACAATGAGCAGTTCTTC.

This clonotype was seen more than once but under ten times. Here the CDR3 DNA reads TGTGCCAGCAGCTCCGGGACAGGAGTTGTCACAGATACGCAGTATTTT. Its protein is CASSSGTGVVTDTQYF. This rearrangement joins TRBV7-9 to TRBJ2-3, with 8 bases that match TRBD1. The ends lost 4 bases at V and 2 bases at J; junction bases unmatched: 8. This CDR3 comprises 16 residues. The germline V gene has CDR1 SEHNR and CDR2 FQNEAQ (reference sequence).

The chain links TRBV7-9 to TRBJ2-1; 8 bases agree with TRBD1. The V segment lost 5 bases and the J segment 4 bases; nucleotides outside the gene matches: 7. The germline CDR1 and CDR2 sequences are SEHNR and FQNEAQ (reference sequence). This CDR3 comprises 15 residues. This CDR3 is CASSPGQGPYNEQFF. The CDR3 DNA reads as TGTGCCAGCAGCCCCGGACAGGGTCCATACAATGAGCAGTTCTTC.

The J gene is TRBJ2-7, the V gene TRBV20-1; no reliable D call. Trimming left V 0 bases short and J 0 bases short, with 15 bases between. Germline CDR1 and CDR2: DFQATT and SNEGSKA (reference sequence). This CDR3 is built from 16 residues. DNA of the CDR3: TGCAGTGCTAGAGATGAGGTGGGCCCAGTCTCCTACGAGCAGTACTTC. Translation: CSARDEVGPVSYEQYF.

This clonotype was seen once. The J gene is TRBJ2-1, the V gene TRBV5-4; no definite D call. CDR1 and CDR2 (germline): SGHNT, YYREEE (reference sequence). The CDR3 sequence is 12 residues long. The ends were cut back, 0 bases at V and 7 bases at J, with 5 bases in the middle. The CDR3 coding sequence is TGTGCCAGCAGCTTGGACGGGAATGAGCAGTTCTTC. Protein sequence: CASSLDGNEQFF.

The rearrangement uses TRBV28 and TRBJ2-1; D is unresolved. The germline V gene encodes CDR1 MDHEN and CDR2 SYDVKM. The V end was cut by 1 base, the J end by 9 bases, with 7 bases between. There are 12 residues in the CDR3. In DNA, the CDR3 is TGTGCCAGCAGTTTATTTGGTTCTGAGCAGTTCTTC. Amino acid sequence: CASSLFGSEQFF.

The chain combines TRBV28 with TRBJ1-1, with D unclear. The CDR3 loop spans 11 amino acids. Germline CDR1 and CDR2: MDHEN and SYDVKM. Between the trimmed V and J ends, which lost 4 bases and 3 bases, there was a span of 3 bases. The CDR3 nucleotides read TGTGCCAGCAGTTCCGACACTGAAGCTTTCTTT. It codes for CASSSDTEAFF.

The rearrangement links TRBV2 to TRBJ1-4; the match to TRBD1 covers 7 bases. After removal of 4 bases from V and 4 bases from J, the junction contained 3 bases not matched to a gene. CDR3 size: 14 residues. Germline CDR1 reads SNHLY; CDR2 reads FYNNEI. In nucleotides, the CDR3 is TGTGCCAGCAGTGGACAGGGCGTTAATGAAAAACTGTTTTTT. This encodes CASSGQGVNEKLFF.

The chain links TRBV7-3 to TRBJ2-5; 7 bases fit TRBD2. Germline V gene lookup returns CDR1 SGHTA and CDR2 FQGTGA. After removal of 3 bases from V and 4 bases from J, the junction contained 2 bases not matched to a gene. The CDR3 is 13 residues long. In nucleotides, the CDR3 is TGTGCCAGCAGCTTCGCTAGCGGAGAGACCCAGTACTTC. It yields the protein CASSFASGETQYF.

This clonotype appeared a single time. The rearrangement uses TRBV6-1 and TRBJ1-1; TRBD1 is a possible D gene (5 bases). V was pared by 6 bases and J by 8 bases, with 10 bases between. The germline CDR1 and CDR2 sequences are MNHNS and SASEGT. CDR3 size: 11 residues. CDR3 DNA sequence: TGTGCCAGCAGCCAGGGATTAGAAGCTTTCTTT. It yields the protein CASSQGLEAFF.

In this sample, this clonotype turned up a few times. The chain combines TRBV6-1 with TRBJ1-2, with D perhaps TRBD1 (5 bases). The V and J ends lost 7 bases and 5 bases respectively, with 23 bases between them. Germline CDR1 is MNHNS and CDR2 is SASEGT. The CDR3 is 16 amino acids. The CDR3 is CASILSRAEGNYGYTF. CDR3 nucleotide sequence: TGTGCCAGCATACTGAGCAGGGCCGAAGGTAATTATGGCTACACCTTC.

This chain links TRBV6-5 with TRBJ2-3, with TRBD2 matching over 11 bases. CDR3 size: 18 residues. Germline assignment: CDR1 MNHEY and CDR2 SVGAGI. The V and J ends lost 0 bases and 4 bases, in that order; junction bases with no gene match: 9. The CDR3 nucleotides read TGTGCCAGCAGTTACTCCCCCCTAGCGGGAGGAGGTGCAGATACGCAGTATTTT. Amino acid sequence: CASSYSPLAGGGADTQYF.

V gene TRBV28 combines with J gene TRBJ2-2; 9 bases are shared with TRBD1. Germline trimming cut 5 bases from V and 7 bases from J; bases unmatched to any gene: 8. The length of the CDR3 is 15 residues. CDR1 is MDHEN and CDR2 is SYDVKM in the germline V gene. The CDR3 DNA sequence: TGTGCCAGCAGTCCAACGGACAGGGGCATCGGGGAGCTGTTTTTT. The encoded protein is CASSPTDRGIGELFF.

This clonotype turned up a few times. The chain has TRBV15 and TRBJ2-7; 9 bases line up with TRBD2. Germline lookup yields CDR1 LNHNV and CDR2 YYDKDF (reference sequence). The V segment lost 1 base and the J segment 7 bases; nucleotides outside the gene matches: 8. The CDR3 is 15 amino acids. CDR3 residues: CATSRVTSGGREQYF. CDR3 bases: TGTGCCACCAGCAGAGTGACTAGCGGTGGGCGGGAGCAGTACTTC.

The CDR3 region has the DNA TGTGCCAGCAGCTTAGCCAGTGGGACAGGGGGCTTGTACGAGCAGTACTTC. Encoded protein: CASSLASGTGGLYEQYF. The chain uses TRBV7-3 and TRBJ2-7; 12 bases are shared with TRBD1. Germline V gives CDR1 SGHTA, CDR2 FQGTGA. Trimming cost V 2 bases and J 4 bases; bases outside gene matches: 9. The CDR3 loop spans 17 amino acids.

The chain recombines TRBV20-1 with TRBJ1-1, with 10 bases identical to TRBD1. CDR3 length: 13 residues. Unmatched junction bases numbered 4, after V lost 6 bases and J lost 3 bases. The germline V gene encodes CDR1 DFQATT and CDR2 SNEGSKA (reference sequence). The CDR3 protein is CSAGGQGYTEAFF. The CDR3 bases are TGCAGTGCCGGGGGACAGGGGTACACTGAAGCTTTCTTT.

In its sample, this clonotype was seen a few times. CDR3 coding DNA: TGCGCCAGCAGCTTGGACCCGGGAGAGGTAGATACGCAGTATTTT. Translated: CASSLDPGEVDTQYF. The J gene is TRBJ2-3, the V gene TRBV5-1; the D gene is possibly TRBD2 (6 bases). Deletions cut 0 bases from V and 5 bases from J, with 13 bases between. From germline, CDR1 is SGHRS and CDR2 YFSETQ. The CDR3 runs to 15 residues. The entire variable domain, with the rest obtained from reference TRBV5-1 and TRBJ2-3, is as follows: KAGVTQTPRYLIKTRGQQVTLSCSPISGHRSVSWYQQTPGQGLQFLFEYFSETQRNKGNFPGRFSGRQFSNSRSEMNVSTLELGDSALYLCASSLDPGEVDTQYFGPGTRLTVL.

This clonotype was seen a handful of times. The V gene is TRBV20-1, the J gene TRBJ2-7; no clear D gene. CDR1 and CDR2 (germline): DFQATT, SNEGSKA (reference sequence). The V end lost 6 bases, the J end lost 4 bases, and 19 bases lay between the germline ends. The CDR3 runs to 14 residues. CDR3 region: CSAPNPLVDYEQYF. For the CDR3, the DNA is TGCAGTGCCCCGAACCCCCTAGTGGATTACGAGCAGTACTTC.

The chain employs TRBV28 and TRBJ2-7; no clear D gene. The CDR3 covers 12 residues. V was trimmed by 3 bases and J by 7 bases, leaving 10 bases between them. CDR1 and CDR2 from the germline V gene are MDHEN and SYDVKM. In DNA, the CDR3 is TGTGCCAGCAGTTTTAGCAAAAGGGAGCAGTACTTC. The encoded protein is CASSFSKREQYF.

A few counts support this clonotype. The chain uses TRBV28 and TRBJ2-7; TRBD2 matches 11 bases. Trimming cost V 6 bases and J 6 bases; bases outside gene matches: 10. CDR1 and CDR2 (germline): MDHEN, SYDVKM. The CDR3 is 15 residues long. The CDR3 DNA follows: TGTGCCAGCAGCTTGATTAGCGGGAGGGCGTCCGAGCAGTACTTC. This codes for CASSLISGRASEQYF.

This clonotype was detected only a few times. The chain carries TRBV28 and TRBJ2-4; 7 bases align to TRBD2. The CDR3 sequence is 14 residues long. The germline gives CDR1 MDHEN, CDR2 SYDVKM. The trim removed 5 bases at V and 6 bases at J, leaving 7 bases unmatched. CDR3 loop: CASSKTGRANIQYF. The CDR3, as DNA: TGTGCCAGCAGTAAGACTGGGAGGGCAAACATTCAGTACTTC. The whole variable domain, filled in from reference TRBV28 and TRBJ2-4, reads DVKVTQSSRYLVKRTGEKVFLECVQDMDHENMFWYRQDPGLGLRLIYFSYDVKMKEKGDIPEGYSVSREKKERFSLILESASTNQTSMYLCASSKTGRANIQYFGAGTRLSVL.

V is TRBV15 and J is TRBJ1-1; D is undetermined. This CDR3 spans 16 amino acids. The V gene lost 0 bases and the J gene lost 0 bases, with 11 bases spanning the gap. CDR1 and CDR2 (germline): LNHNV, YYDKDF (reference sequence). In DNA, the CDR3 is TGTGCCACCAGCAGAGATGAATCTGCGCTGAACACTGAAGCTTTCTTT. Translation gives CATSRDESALNTEAFF.

The chain carries TRBV6-2 or TRBV6-3 and TRBJ2-1; 10 nucleotides align to TRBD2. Germline V gene lookup returns CDR1 MNHEY and CDR2 SVGEGT. Trimming removed 5 bases from V and 6 bases from J; junction bases left unmatched: 22. The CDR3 runs 20 residues. Here the CDR3 reads CASSPGLGLAESLTGNEQFF. CDR3 in DNA: TGTGCCAGCAGTCCCGGATTAGGACTAGCGGAGTCCCTAACGGGCAATGAGCAGTTCTTC.

J is TRBJ2-3 and V is TRBV20-1; 13 bases are shared with TRBD2. This CDR3 is built from 17 residues. With 3 bases clipped from V and 0 bases from J, the junction kept 6 bases outside the gene matches. The germline CDR1 and CDR2 sequences are DFQATT and SNEGSKA (reference sequence). The CDR3 sequence: CSASGLAGVTSTDTQYF. In DNA, the CDR3 is TGCAGTGCTAGCGGACTAGCGGGAGTAACTAGCACAGATACGCAGTATTTT.

This clonotype turned up a few times. J is TRBJ2-3 and V is TRBV6-1; D is possibly TRBD2 (5 bases). Per germline, CDR1 MNHNS and CDR2 SASEGT. The V end was cut by 5 bases, the J end by 4 bases, with 13 bases between. This CDR3 has 14 residues. DNA of the CDR3: TGTGCCAGCAGTCGCGGGTTTGACGCAGATACGCAGTATTTT. Translated, it gives CASSRGFDADTQYF.

The CDR3 region is CASSDSPGQGAYSPLHF. CDR3 nucleotides: TGTGCCAGCAGTGACTCCCCGGGACAGGGGGCTTATTCACCCCTCCACTTT. The chain couples TRBV6-1 to TRBJ1-6; 12 bases fit TRBD1. The CDR3 spans 17 residues. Germline values: CDR1 MNHNS, CDR2 SASEGT. V lost 3 bases, J lost 8 bases, and 8 bases stayed unmatched.

This clonotype was detected only a few times. The rearrangement joins TRBV20-1 to TRBJ1-5; unclear D gene. The CDR3 length is 14 residues. V lost 4 bases and J lost 0, with 10 bases in between. Germline V lookup: CDR1 DFQATT, CDR2 SNEGSKA (reference sequence). CDR3: CSATKGYSNQPQHF. The CDR3 DNA is TGCAGTGCTACAAAAGGTTATAGCAATCAGCCCCAGCATTTT.